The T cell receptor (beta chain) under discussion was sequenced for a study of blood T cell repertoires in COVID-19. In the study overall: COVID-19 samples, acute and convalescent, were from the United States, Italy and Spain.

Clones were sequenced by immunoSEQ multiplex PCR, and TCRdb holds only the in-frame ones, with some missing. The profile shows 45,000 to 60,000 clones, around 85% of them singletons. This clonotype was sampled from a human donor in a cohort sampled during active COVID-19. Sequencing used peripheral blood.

DNA for the CDR3: TGTGCCAGCAGCAAAAACCTATGGCTAGCGGGGGAGACCAGAAACAATGAGCAGTTCTTC. It translates to CASSKNLWLAGETRNNEQFF. The rearrangement uses TRBV21-1 and TRBJ2-1; no DNA check was done on the table's D call, TRBD2. TRBV21-1 counts as a pseudogene. This CDR3 has 20 amino acids.